One sample yielded the 26 T cell receptor beta chains listed below, sequenced in a study of T-cell reconstitution after alpha-beta-depleted transplantation in children. Unique molecular identifiers featured in how the TCRbeta library was prepared. MiXCR was run by TCRdb on the PCR reads, yielding one entry per CDR3 protein. This table holds 75,000 to 100,000 distinct CDR3 sequences, 7.5% to 9.5% found once. The source was PBMCs from the stem cell graft donor, collected from the stem cell graft. All receptors derive from a human donor who donated a stem cell graft to a child with congenital amegakaryocytic thrombocytopenia.

The sample holds many counts of this clonotype. The chain uses TRBV4-2 and TRBJ2-3; tentatively, D is TRBD2 (7 bases). Per germline, CDR1 LGHNA and CDR2 YNFKEQ. This CDR3 is built from 16 residues. With 6 bases removed from V and 3 bases from J, the gap between germline ends came to 19 bases. The chain's CDR3 is CASSPQGGGATDTQYF. The CDR3 DNA is TGTGCCAGCAGTCCCCAAGGAGGGGGGGCGACAGATACGCAGTATTTT.

The sample holds many counts of this clonotype. The chain has TRBV5-1 and TRBJ1-1, with 7 positions matching TRBD1. CDR3 length: 15 residues. Germline CDR1 SGHRS, CDR2 YFSETQ. After removal of 0 bases from V and 6 bases from J, the junction contained 8 bases not matched to a gene. CDR3 sequence reads: CASSLATGRLAEAFF. CDR3 nucleotide sequence: TGCGCCAGCAGCTTGGCGACAGGGAGACTGGCTGAAGCTTTCTTT. Full variable domain (remainder filled in from reference TRBV5-1 and TRBJ1-1): KAGVTQTPRYLIKTRGQQVTLSCSPISGHRSVSWYQQTPGQGLQFLFEYFSETQRNKGNFPGRFSGRQFSNSRSEMNVSTLELGDSALYLCASSLATGRLAEAFFGQGTRLTVV.

In its sample, this clonotype was seen many times. This rearrangement joins TRBV20-1 to TRBJ2-1, with a tentative D call TRBD2 (6 bases). Trimming removed 3 bases at V and 0 bases at J, with 15 bases between. The CDR3 runs to 16 residues. Germline V CDR1 and CDR2: DFQATT, SNEGSKA (reference sequence). Here the CDR3 reads CSASGRGLGSYNEQFF. In nucleotides, the CDR3 is TGCAGTGCTAGCGGGAGAGGTCTAGGCTCCTACAATGAGCAGTTCTTC.

With respect to this clonotype: A much larger clone lies a single base off, so this may be a read error. The rearrangement joins TRBV20-1 to TRBJ2-3; no firm D call. This CDR3 is 17 amino acids long. Germline values: CDR1 DFQATT, CDR2 SNEGSKA (reference sequence). The V end lost 3 bases, the J end lost 0 bases, and 19 bases lay between the germline ends. The CDR3 loop is CSASPFLVGSSTDTQYF. In DNA form, the CDR3 reads TGCAGTGCTAGCCCATTTCTGGTGGGGTCTAGCACAGATACGCAGTATTTT.

This clonotype was counted many times. J is TRBJ2-1 and V is TRBV18; 12 nucleotides agree with TRBD2. CDR3 size: 14 residues. Losses at the gene ends were 11 bases for V and 2 bases for J; bases not matched to a gene: 4. The V gene's germline CDR1 is KGHSH and CDR2 LQKENI. CDR3 sequence (DNA): TGTGCCTCCCTAGCGGGGGGGGCCTACAATGAGCAGTTCTTC. Residues: CASLAGGAYNEQFF.

Here the CDR3 DNA reads TGTGCCAGCAGCCGGATACTAGCGGGAAGTGAGCAGTACTTC. This translates into CASSRILAGSEQYF. V and J are TRBV4-2 and TRBJ2-7, with 10 positions matching TRBD2. Germline loops: CDR1 LGHNA, CDR2 YNFKEQ. Unmatched junction bases numbered 7, after V lost 4 bases and J lost 7 bases. CDR3 size: 14 residues.

This clonotype was seen at least ten times. The chain has TRBV12-3 or TRBV12-4 and TRBJ1-6, with D tentatively TRBD1 (6 bases). CDR3 size: 14 residues. V gave up 7 bases and J gave up 10 bases, with 17 bases separating them. The CDR3 reads CASTLGAGVSPLHF. The CDR3 DNA reads TGTGCCAGCACCCTTGGGGCAGGGGTATCACCCCTCCACTTT.

The table lists this clonotype with many counts. The chain employs TRBV10-3 and TRBJ2-7, with D tentatively TRBD1 (5 bases). Germline V gene lookup returns CDR1 ENHRY and CDR2 SYGVKD. This CDR3 is built from 13 residues. V was clipped by 8 bases and J by 0 bases, with 11 bases between them. The CDR3 DNA is TGTGCCATCGCAACAGGCAGCTCCTACGAGCAGTACTTC. Translating gives CAIATGSSYEQYF.

This clonotype was observed at least ten times. This chain uses TRBV29-1 with TRBJ2-1; 7 bases line up with TRBD1. The CDR3 length is 15 residues. CDR1 is SQVTM and CDR2 is ANQGSEA in the germline V gene. V was clipped by 3 bases and J by 1 base; unmatched bases: 6. The CDR3 nucleotides read TGCAGCGTTGACTCACAGGGGCGATCCTACAATGAGCAGTTCTTC. This translates into CSVDSQGRSYNEQFF.

This clonotype showed up many times. The chain combines TRBV29-1 with TRBJ2-7; TRBD1 aligns across 7 bases. The CDR3 is made up of 14 amino acids. Germline V gene data show CDR1 as SQVTM and CDR2 as ANQGSEA. Germline trimming cut 1 base from V and 2 bases from J; bases unmatched to any gene: 5. CDR3 bases: TGCAGCGTTGAAGTGGCCGGGACAGCCTACGAGCAGTACTTC. Protein sequence: CSVEVAGTAYEQYF.

Ten or more counts support this clonotype. The chain has TRBV28 and TRBJ1-5; tentatively, D is TRBD1 (6 bases). Germline CDR1 and CDR2: MDHEN and SYDVKM. Trimming removed 1 base at V and 2 bases at J, with 18 bases between. The CDR3 is made up of 18 amino acids. CDR3 coding DNA: TGTGCCAGCAGTTTATCTTGGTCGTACAGGGCGGGCAATCAGCCCCAGCATTTT. It is translated as CASSLSWSYRAGNQPQHF.

At least ten counts were recorded for this clonotype. One junction end does not reproduce the germline sequence, and a read error may be involved. The chain links TRBV20-1 to TRBJ1-3, with 7 bases that match TRBD1. CDR1 is DFQATT and CDR2 is SNEGSKA in the germline V gene (reference sequence). The CDR3 runs to 15 residues. CDR3 bases: TGCAGTGCCAAAGATATGACAGGGTCTGAAAACACCATATATTTT. Translation: CSAKDMTGSENTIYF.

There are many counts of this clonotype. The chain has TRBV20-1 and TRBJ2-1; 8 bases fit TRBD1. This CDR3 has 16 residues. The V gene's germline CDR1 is DFQATT and CDR2 SNEGSKA (reference sequence). With 3 bases clipped from V and 1 base from J, the junction kept 8 bases outside the gene matches. Written as DNA, the CDR3 is TGCAGTGCTAGCGGACAGGGAGAGGGGTCCTACAATGAGCAGTTCTTC. It specifies CSASGQGEGSYNEQFF.

This clonotype was seen many times. The CDR3 DNA sequence: TGTGCCAGCTCACCACCGGGACGAGGGGATGAAGCTTTCTTT. Amino acids: CASSPPGRGDEAFF. This chain joins TRBV18 and TRBJ1-1, with a tentative D call TRBD1 (5 bases). The CDR3 totals 14 residues. Germline V CDR1 and CDR2: KGHSH, LQKENI. Deletions cut 0 bases from V and 7 bases from J, with 12 bases between. The full variable domain, rest sourced from reference TRBV18 and TRBJ1-1, is NAGVMQNPRHLVRRRGQEARLRCSPMKGHSHVYWYRQLPEEGLKFMVYLQKENIIDESGMPKERFSAEFPKEGPSILRIQQVVRGDSAAYFCASSPPGRGDEAFFGQGTRLTVV.

This clonotype has a count of ten or more. The rearrangement links TRBV20-1 to TRBJ1-6; D is ambiguous. The CDR3 contains 17 residues. Trimming cost V 5 bases and J 0 bases, with 17 bases left between them. Germline V lookup: CDR1 DFQATT, CDR2 SNEGSKA (reference sequence). DNA of the CDR3: TGCAGTGCTTCAAACTCGGGCTTCAGCTCCTATAATTCACCCCTCCACTTT. Amino acids: CSASNSGFSSYNSPLHF.

This clonotype was detected only a few times. The chain couples TRBV7-9 to TRBJ2-3; D uncertain. This CDR3 has 13 amino acids. Looked up from germline, CDR1 is SEHNR and CDR2 is FQNEAQ (reference sequence). The V and J ends lost 6 bases and 5 bases respectively, with 12 bases between them. Here the CDR3 reads CASSPSGEDTQYF. The CDR3 DNA reads TGTGCCAGCAGTCCCTCAGGCGAAGATACGCAGTATTTT.

There are many counts of this clonotype. V gene TRBV4-3 combines with J gene TRBJ2-6, with TRBD1 matching over 7 bases. CDR3 length: 16 amino acids. In germline, CDR1 is LGHNA, CDR2 YSLEER. Trimming removed 3 bases from V and 1 base from J; junction bases left unmatched: 3. For the CDR3, the DNA is TGCGCCAGCAGCCATGAACAGGGGTCTGGGGCCAACGTCCTGACTTTC. Encoded protein: CASSHEQGSGANVLTF.

This clonotype was seen ten or more times. V usage is TRBV5-1 and J usage is TRBJ2-3, with D perhaps assigned TRBD1 or TRBD2 (5 bases each). Germline lookup yields CDR1 SGHRS and CDR2 YFSETQ. Trimming cost V 4 bases and J 2 bases, with 14 bases left between them. The CDR3 has 15 amino acids. This CDR3 reads CASSPSVGATDTQYF. CDR3 DNA: TGCGCCAGCAGCCCAAGCGTCGGGGCCACAGATACGCAGTATTTT. The entire variable domain, with the rest obtained from reference TRBV5-1 and TRBJ2-3, is as follows: KAGVTQTPRYLIKTRGQQVTLSCSPISGHRSVSWYQQTPGQGLQFLFEYFSETQRNKGNFPGRFSGRQFSNSRSEMNVSTLELGDSALYLCASSPSVGATDTQYFGPGTRLTVL.

This clonotype was recorded many times. This chain connects TRBV24-1 to TRBJ2-3, with 8 bases lining up with TRBD1. The CDR3 has 16 residues. With 0 bases clipped from V and 4 bases from J, the junction kept 5 bases outside the gene matches. Germline lookup yields CDR1 KGHDR and CDR2 SFDVKD. CDR3 protein: CATSDLRQGNADTQYF. The DNA of the CDR3 is TGTGCCACCAGTGATTTGCGACAGGGGAATGCAGATACGCAGTATTTT.

This clonotype has a count of ten or more. The chain recombines TRBV5-1 with TRBJ1-6; the D gene is possibly TRBD1 (5 bases). The CDR3 extends over 15 amino acids. Germline V lookup: CDR1 SGHRS, CDR2 YFSETQ. V lost 4 bases to trimming and J lost 3 bases, with 11 bases between them. The chain's CDR3 is CASSPDSSYNSPLHF. The DNA for the CDR3 is TGCGCCAGCAGCCCAGACAGTAGCTATAATTCACCCCTCCACTTT.

This clonotype was recorded at least ten times. This chain connects TRBV15 to TRBJ1-5; maybe TRBD1 (6 bases). Germline loops: CDR1 LNHNV, CDR2 YYDKDF (reference sequence). The CDR3 loop spans 14 amino acids. Trimming shortened V by 1 base and J by 4 bases, and 8 bases separated the two germline ends. The CDR3: CATSRGTGNQPQHF. Here the CDR3 DNA reads TGTGCCACCAGCAGAGGTACAGGGAATCAGCCCCAGCATTTT.

This clonotype was observed many times. CDR3 DNA sequence: TGTGCCAGCAGCTTGTCAGCTGAAGCTTTCTTT. This encodes CASSLSAEAFF. The chain is built from TRBV11-1 and TRBJ1-1; D gene ambiguous. Trimming shortened V by 3 bases and J by 6 bases, and 5 bases separated the two germline ends. CDR1 SGHAT and CDR2 FQDESV come from the germline V gene (reference sequence). CDR3 length: 11 residues.

The chain carries TRBV2 and TRBJ1-3, with D possibly matching TRBD1 (5 bases). The germline CDR1 and CDR2 sequences are SNHLY and FYNNEI. The CDR3 totals 18 residues. The V and J ends lost 6 bases and 1 base respectively, with 22 bases between them. The DNA for the CDR3 is TGTGCCAGCAGAGGAGGGTGGGACCTACCACCTTCTGGAAACACCATATATTTT. It encodes CASRGGWDLPPSGNTIYF.

This clonotype was counted ten times or more. The J gene is TRBJ2-1, the V gene TRBV20-1; 7 nucleotides agree with TRBD2. The CDR3 has 15 residues. The germline V gene has CDR1 DFQATT and CDR2 SNEGSKA (reference sequence). V was clipped by 3 bases and J by 2 bases; unmatched bases: 7. CDR3 residues: CSASVAAGTYNEQFF. The CDR3 coding sequence is TGCAGTGCTAGCGTTGCAGCGGGAACCTACAATGAGCAGTTCTTC.

The table lists this clonotype with many counts. The J gene is TRBJ2-2, the V gene TRBV7-9, with D possibly matching TRBD2 (5 bases). Germline CDR1 reads SEHNR; CDR2 reads FQNEAQ (reference sequence). The CDR3 is 14 amino acids. Trimming took off 5 bases at V and 4 bases at J, with 11 bases between the two ends. The CDR3 DNA follows: TGTGCCAGCAGCCCCTTTCGGGGCACCGGGGAGCTGTTTTTT. Translation: CASSPFRGTGELFF.

The rearrangement joins TRBV12-3 or TRBV12-4 to TRBJ2-3, with D unresolved. Trimming stripped 1 base from V and 6 bases from J, with 14 bases between. The CDR3 consists of 15 residues. The DNA of the CDR3 is TGTGCCAGCAGTTTAGATTCCAGACTTAAGGATACGCAGTATTTT. This sequence encodes CASSLDSRLKDTQYF.